Sequencing of this T cell receptor (beta chain) was carried out in a study of shared clonotypes between healthy human individuals. The germline gives CDR1 SGHVS, CDR2 FNYEAQ. The CDR3 has 16 residues. The V segment lost 1 base and the J segment 3 bases; nucleotides outside the gene matches: 7. This table comes from immunoSEQ multiplex PCR, and its TCRdb copy is limited to in-frame clones, with some not included. The table includes roughly 1,800,000 clones, about 95% detected once. Naive CD8 cells lacked CD45RO and underwent positive selection for CCR7, leaving out terminally differentiated effector memory CD45RA+ cells.

The V call is TRBV7-6, the J call TRBJ2-7; 9 bases are a match to TRBD1. The sequenced material came from naive CD8+ T cells sorted from blood. This TCR derives from a man aged 18 to 30 in good health. CDR3 DNA: TGTGCCAGCAGCTTAGGTCCAGGACAGGGGCTCTACGAGCAGTACTTC. Amino acids: CASSLGPGQGLYEQYF.